Listed here are 7 T cell receptor beta chains from one sample, sequenced in a study of cytomegalovirus exposure and HLA in healthy donors. Here immunoSEQ multiplex PCR was the method, and the copy in TCRdb shows in-frame clones only, minus some. This table holds 200,000 to 300,000 clones, about 90% found once. The sequenced sample was PBMCs. Receptor source: a woman in her thirties in good health and CMV-seropositive.

The V gene is TRBV28, the J gene TRBJ2-7; D unresolved. The germline V and J ends were trimmed by 2 bases and 3 bases, with 5 bases remaining between them. The CDR3 runs to 12 residues. The germline V gene encodes CDR1 MDHEN and CDR2 SYDVKM. CDR3 residues: CASSLGGYEQYF. CDR3 nucleotide sequence: TGTGCCAGCAGTTTAGGCGGCTACGAGCAGTACTTC.

This clone appeared a few times. In DNA form, the CDR3 reads TGTGCCAGCAGTGAAGGGGGAGCGGGAGCCAAAGAGCAGTACTTC. As protein: CASSEGGAGAKEQYF. The rearrangement links TRBV25-1 to TRBJ2-7; 8 bases map to TRBD2. The CDR3 covers 15 residues. With V trimmed by 2 bases and J by 7 bases, 10 bases remained unmatched. Germline assignment: CDR1 MGHDK and CDR2 SYGVNS.

The chain couples TRBV6-5 to TRBJ2-2, with a possible D match to TRBD1 (5 bases). Germline V gives CDR1 MNHEY, CDR2 SVGAGI. The CDR3 has 13 residues. V lost 6 bases and J lost 4, with 9 bases in between. The CDR3 DNA reads TGTGCCAGCAGAAAGACAGTCACCGGGGAGCTGTTTTTT. This translates into CASRKTVTGELFF.

The rearrangement links TRBV7-6 to TRBJ1-3; TRBD1 might be the D (5 bases). Trimming removed 5 bases from V and 1 base from J, with 9 bases in between. The CDR3 consists of 14 residues. The germline CDR1 and CDR2 sequences are SGHVS and FNYEAQ. In DNA, the CDR3 is TGTGCCAGCAGCCCAGGGAATTCTGGAAACACCATATATTTT. This gives the protein CASSPGNSGNTIYF.

V gene TRBV5-6 combines with J gene TRBJ2-7; TRBD2 agrees at 7 bases. The CDR3 contains 15 residues. With 4 bases clipped from V and 2 bases from J, the junction kept 9 bases outside the gene matches. From germline, CDR1 is SGHDT and CDR2 YYEEEE. The CDR3: CASSRGRDLPYEQYF. Here the CDR3 DNA reads TGTGCCAGCAGCCGGGGGAGGGACCTCCCCTACGAGCAGTACTTC. The full variable domain, in which reference TRBV5-6 and TRBJ2-7 provide the parts outside the CDR3, is DAGVTQSPTHLIKTRGQQVTLRCSPKSGHDTVSWYQQALGQGPQFIFQYYEEEERQRGNFPDRFSGHQFPNYSSELNVNALLLGDSALYLCASSRGRDLPYEQYFGPGTRLTVT.

The chain has TRBV19 and TRBJ1-5; D perhaps matches TRBD1 (5 bases). CDR1 LNHDA and CDR2 SQIVND come from the germline V gene (reference sequence). This CDR3 region has 14 residues. Trimming removed 9 bases at V and 7 bases at J, with 19 bases between. DNA of the CDR3: TGTGCCAGCAACCAAGTGGGGCTCGGGCAGCCCCAGCATTTT. Translating gives CASNQVGLGQPQHF.

The table lists this clone with a count of one. This rearrangement joins TRBV5-1 to TRBJ2-2, with D possibly being TRBD2 (5 bases). Trimming pared 0 bases from V and 4 bases from J, leaving 10 bases between. CDR3 length: 15 amino acids. CDR1 is SGHRS and CDR2 is YFSETQ in the germline V gene. This CDR3 is CASSLGLEGTGELFF. CDR3 nucleotides: TGCGCCAGCAGCTTGGGTCTTGAGGGCACCGGGGAGCTGTTTTTT.